A selection of T cell receptor beta chains follows, all from one sample in a study of control samples from healthy donors and cancer patients. The table came from immunoSEQ multiplex PCR; TCRdb's copy has only in-frame clones and leaves some out. This sample has roughly 130,000 clones, with roughly 94% found just once. The sequencing input was PBMCs. The receptors were gathered from a man in his fifties or sixties with colorectal cancer. CDR3s leave out the opening cysteine and the closing phenylalanine or tryptophan.

>12|TRBV10-3|TRBJ1-5
AISASRDNQPQH
>16|TRBV6-2/TRBV6-3|TRBJ1-5
ASSEDWYGTGVGQPQH
>11|TRBV19|TRBJ1-1
ASSIGQPTEAF
>13|TRBV19|TRBJ1-6
ASSMAGAYNSPLH
>11|TRBV2|TRBJ1-2
ASSDPWGSGYT
>13|TRBV10-2|TRBJ1-5
ASSSVGSGNQPQH
>14|TRBV18|TRBJ2-2
ASSLQGAENTGELF
>12|TRBV7-9|TRBJ2-7
ASSLVGPPGEQY
>14|TRBV11-2|TRBJ2-1
ASSLAAVRPYNEQF
>12|TRBV5-1|TRBJ1-3
ASSKDSSGNTIY